This T cell receptor (beta chain) was identified during a study of T cells in localized non-small cell lung cancer. Overall study findings and caveats: There was higher T cell clonality in uninvolved adjacent lung than in tumor, and it was highest there. Among blood samples, higher T cell density accompanied longer overall survival.

The CDR3 contains 15 residues. The V gene's germline CDR1 is KGHSH and CDR2 LQKENI. J lost 8 bases, V lost 2 bases, and 8 bases had no gene match. Clones were sequenced by immunoSEQ multiplex PCR, and TCRdb holds only the in-frame ones, with some missing. The data show some 6,300 clones, over 40% seen once. Details on this clone: What it binds is unknown.

The J gene is TRBJ2-1, the V gene TRBV18, with TRBD2 matching 8 bases. The sample consisted of lung tumor tissue, taken before any cancer treatment. The TCR sequence derives from a woman aged 35-70 years with stage II squamous cell lung carcinoma. The CDR3 nucleotides read TGTGCCAGCTCACCAAGGGGACTAGTTTCCGATGAGCAGTTCTTC. It codes for CASSPRGLVSDEQFF.